This TCR beta chain is from a study of blood T cell repertoires in COVID-19. This CDR3 contains 13 residues. Germline V gene sequence: CDR1 SGHTA, CDR2 FQGNSA. J lost 4 bases, V lost 5 bases, and 4 bases had no gene match. As processed by the authors: By means of reference gene primer amplification, nucleated cell counts were estimated. Sequencing used immunoSEQ multiplex PCR; TCRdb keeps in-frame clones, though not all of them. Clonal size and the V and J genes are those of that table, whereas D and trimming came from the DNA. The sample holds around 55,000 clones, about 91% seen once. Sequenced sample: peripheral blood. The TCR comes from a man aged 40-50 years with COVID-19, enrolled during active disease. V is TRBV7-2 and J is TRBJ1-2, with 7 bases fitting TRBD1. CDR3 in DNA: TGTGCCAGCAGCCCTGGACAGGTCTATGGCTACACCTTC. This translates into CASSPGQVYGYTF.